The rows below give T cell receptor beta chains drawn from one sample of a study of T cell responses to AZD1222 COVID-19 vaccine. The protocol was immunoSEQ multiplex PCR, while the TCRdb copy is restricted to in-frame clones and leaves out a portion. The sample contains roughly 200,000 clones, roughly 92% of which appear only once. The sequencing here drew on peripheral blood, taken 28 days after the second AZD1222 dose. The receptor set was obtained from an adult who received the AZD1222 COVID-19 vaccine. CDR3s include the opening cysteine and the closing phenylalanine or tryptophan. A D gene is named only where the DNA matches it firmly. Size values are once, few and many counts, or a class for expanded clones, and some rows have none.

>NA|TRBJ2-2|NA|TRBV27
TGTGCCAGCAGTTTACCGGGGCAGGGCTCCGGGGAGCTGTTTTTT
CASSLPGQGSGELFF
>NA|TRBJ1-5|NA|TRBV6-5
TGTGCCAGCAGCCGGGACCACAATCAGCCCCAGCATTTT
CASSRDHNQPQHF
>NA|TRBJ1-2|NA|TRBV27
TGTGCCAGCAGTTTATACTCCGGGGCAAGCTATGGCTACACCTTC
CASSLYSGASYGYTF
>once|TRBJ1-6|NA|TRBV6-1
TGTGCCAGCAGTGAAGGTTCACCCCTCCACTTT
CASSEGSPLHF
>NA|TRBJ2-2|NA|TRBV7-2
TGTGCCAGCAGCTCACAGGGATCGAACACCGGGGAGCTGTTTTTT
CASSSQGSNTGELFF
>NA|TRBJ2-2|TRBD1|TRBV19
TGTGCCAGTAGTGTACTAACAGGGGCAAGGGAGCTGTTTTTT
CASSVLTGARELFF
>NA|TRBJ2-7|TRBD1|TRBV28
TGTGCCAGCAGTTTATTGACGGGACAGTTCGTCTACGAGCAGTACTTC
CASSLLTGQFVYEQYF
>NA|TRBJ1-2|NA|TRBV6-5
TGTGCCAGCAGGACGGTTGGGGGTAGGGGCTATGGCTACACCTTC
CASRTVGGRGYGYTF
>NA|TRBJ2-1|TRBD2|TRBV5-8
TGTGCCAGCAGCTTGGAGACTAGCGGGAGAAATGAGCAGTTCTTC
CASSLETSGRNEQFF
>NA|TRBJ2-2|NA|TRBV7-3
TGTGCCAGCAGCTTAATGAGGAACACCGGGGAGCTGTTTTTT
CASSLMRNTGELFF
>NA|TRBJ2-2|TRBD1|TRBV19
TGTGCCAGTAGGCCGGGACAGGGACGGACCGGGGAGCTGTTTTTT
CASRPGQGRTGELFF
>NA|TRBJ2-1|NA|TRBV28
TGTGCCAGCAGCCAGGGCATGGGGCAGTTCTTC
CASSQGMGQFF
>NA|TRBJ1-3|NA|TRBV11-2
TGTGCCAGCAGCTCCTGGCCCAGCTCTGGAAACACCATATATTTT
CASSSWPSSGNTIYF
>NA|TRBJ1-3|NA|TRBV24-1
TGTGCCACCAGTGACGCCAAACAGGGATCTGGAAACACCATATATTTT
CATSDAKQGSGNTIYF
>NA|TRBJ1-5|NA|TRBV6-5
TGTGCCAGCAAAGGACAGCCGAGTAATCAGCCCCAGCATTTT
CASKGQPSNQPQHF
>NA|TRBJ1-1|NA|TRBV30
TGTGCCTGGAGTGTACAACCGGGGTCTGAAGCTTTCTTT
CAWSVQPGSEAFF
>NA|TRBJ2-2|NA|TRBV28
TGTGCCAGCAGTTTACTAGGAGGGCCGGGGACCGGGGAGCTGTTTTTT
CASSLLGGPGTGELFF
>NA|TRBJ1-5|NA|TRBV2
TGTGCCAGCAGTGAAAACGTTGAGCCGCCCCAGCATTTT
CASSENVEPPQHF
>NA|TRBJ2-7|NA|TRBV19
TGTGCCAGTAGTATGGGGGCCGGACGGTACGTCTACGAGCAGTACTTC
CASSMGAGRYVYEQYF
>NA|TRBJ1-6|TRBD1|TRBV6-5
TGTGCCAGCAGTCCCTCCCAGGGGGTATATTCACCCCTCCACTTT
CASSPSQGVYSPLHF
>once|TRBJ2-2|NA|TRBV11-3
TGTGCCAGCAGCCTAGCCACTCTGGCGAACACCGGGGAGCTGTTTTTT
CASSLATLANTGELFF
>NA|TRBJ2-7|TRBD1|TRBV6-1
TGTGCCAGCAGTGAAAACGATGGGACAGCCTATGGGCAGCAGTACTTC
CASSENDGTAYGQQYF
>NA|TRBJ1-1|NA|TRBV10-1
TGCGCCAGCAGTGAGTCGAGTCCCGGGAACACTGAAGCTTTCTTT
CASSESSPGNTEAFF
>NA|TRBJ2-3|NA|TRBV19
TGTGCCAGTAGTCGGACAGCGCCTAGTGGTACGCAGTATTTT
CASSRTAPSGTQYF
>NA|TRBJ1-1|NA|TRBV5-1
TGCGCCAGCAGCTTGGCCTACGTAGCCCAGGGTAACACTGAAGCTTTCTTT
CASSLAYVAQGNTEAFF
>NA|TRBJ2-1|TRBD2|TRBV3-1/TRBV3-2
TGTGCCAGCAGCCAAGATCTGAGGACTAGCGGGAGGGTGTACAATGAGCAGTTCTTC
CASSQDLRTSGRVYNEQFF
>NA|TRBJ2-2|NA|TRBV5-6
TGTGCCAGCAGCGAAGACAGGGGGGAGCTGTTTTTT
CASSEDRGELFF
>NA|TRBJ1-1|NA|TRBV6-5
TGTGCCAGCAGTTATGAAGAAGGGAACACTGAAGCTTTCTTT
CASSYEEGNTEAFF
>NA|TRBJ1-3|NA|TRBV7-2
TGTGCCAGCAGCCCGGTGGGGGGTCCCTCTACATATTTT
CASSPVGGPSTYF
>NA|TRBJ2-1|TRBD2|TRBV28
TGTGCCAGCAGACCCCAAACGGGAGGTAGAAACAATGAGCAGTTCTTC
CASRPQTGGRNNEQFF
>NA|TRBJ2-2|TRBD2|TRBV27
TGTGCCAGCAGTAAACTAGCGGGAGTTACCGGGGAGCTGTTTTTT
CASSKLAGVTGELFF
>few|TRBJ2-2|NA|TRBV5-1
TGCGCCAGCAGCTTGGCCCTGGGGGTTCCCGGGGAGCTGTTTTTT
CASSLALGVPGELFF
>NA|TRBJ2-2|NA|TRBV2
TGTGCCAGCAGGGGCCAGAACACCGGGGAGCTGTTTTTT
CASRGQNTGELFF
>NA|TRBJ1-4|NA|TRBV19
TGTGCCAGTAGTATCCGGTCCGAAAAACTGTTTTTT
CASSIRSEKLFF
>NA|TRBJ2-5|NA|TRBV5-6
TGTGCCAGCAGGAAATTAGGTACAGAGCTCATGGGGGAGACCCAGTACTTC
CASRKLGTELMGETQYF
>NA|TRBJ2-1|NA|TRBV7-2
TGTGCCAGCAGCCGGCCGGGGTTCTACAATGAGCAGTTCTTC
CASSRPGFYNEQFF
>NA|TRBJ2-1|NA|TRBV3-1/TRBV3-2
TGTGCCAGCAGCCAAGATCGCGGCGGTAATGAGCAGTTCTTC
CASSQDRGGNEQFF
>NA|TRBJ1-3|NA|TRBV6-5
TGTGCCAGCACCATAACGGGGGTTCATGGAAACACCATATATTTT
CASTITGVHGNTIYF
>NA|TRBJ2-7|TRBD1|TRBV6-5
TGTGCCAGCAGTTCGCCGGGACAGGCGATTTACGAGCAGTACTTC
CASSSPGQAIYEQYF
>few|TRBJ1-5|NA|TRBV19
TGTGCCAGTAGGAATGGGGCCGGATTCGGTCAGCCCCAGCATTTT
CASRNGAGFGQPQHF
>NA|TRBJ2-5|NA|TRBV28
TGTGCCAGCAGGTCCGGACAGCCTCAAGAGACCCAGTACTTC
CASRSGQPQETQYF
>NA|TRBJ1-1|NA|TRBV18
TGTGCCAGCTCACCGACTTACGGACAGCAGAACACTGAAGCTTTCTTT
CASSPTYGQQNTEAFF
>NA|TRBJ1-6|TRBD1|TRBV19
TGTGCCAGTAGTGGGGCCGACAGGGTTCGTTCACCCCTCCACTTT
CASSGADRVRSPLHF
>NA|TRBJ2-2|NA|TRBV5-4
TGTGCCAGCAGCTCCGTCGACCAGATCGCGGGGGAGCTGTTTTTT
CASSSVDQIAGELFF
>NA|TRBJ2-7|NA|TRBV11-3
TGTGCCAGCAGCTTAGTAGGGACCCCCGCGGCCGAGCAGTACTTC
CASSLVGTPAAEQYF
>NA|TRBJ2-1|TRBD2|TRBV4-1
TGCGCCAGCAGCCATGTTGGCGGGAGGGGGGACAATGAGCAGTTCTTC
CASSHVGGRGDNEQFF
>NA|TRBJ1-1|TRBD1|TRBV10-2
TGCGCCAGCAGTGAACAGGGGAGCACTGAAGCTTTCTTT
CASSEQGSTEAFF
>NA|TRBJ1-1|NA|TRBV11-2
TGTGCCAGCAGCATCAGGGGTGGTAACACTGAAGCTTTCTTT
CASSIRGGNTEAFF
>NA|TRBJ2-1|NA|TRBV24-1
TGTGCCACCTCGATTGGAAGCGACAATGAGCAGTTCTTC
CATSIGSDNEQFF
>NA|TRBJ2-7|NA|TRBV27
TGTGCCAGCAGTTTATCGACTCCCAGAGACTACGAGCAGTACTTC
CASSLSTPRDYEQYF
>NA|TRBJ1-5|NA|TRBV10-3
TGTGCCACCTGCCCGACAGTTAGCAATCAGCCCCAGCATTTT
CATCPTVSNQPQHF
>NA|TRBJ1-1|NA|TRBV9
TGTGCCAGCAGCGTAGGACAGGCTAGCACTGAAGCTTTCTTT
CASSVGQASTEAFF
>few|TRBJ1-2|NA|TRBV24-1
TGTGCCACCAGTGATTCTCAGGCCATTTATGGCTACACCTTC
CATSDSQAIYGYTF
>NA|TRBJ2-1|NA|TRBV5-1
TGCGCCAGCAGCTTAGTTGGCGTAAATGAGCAGTTCTTC
CASSLVGVNEQFF